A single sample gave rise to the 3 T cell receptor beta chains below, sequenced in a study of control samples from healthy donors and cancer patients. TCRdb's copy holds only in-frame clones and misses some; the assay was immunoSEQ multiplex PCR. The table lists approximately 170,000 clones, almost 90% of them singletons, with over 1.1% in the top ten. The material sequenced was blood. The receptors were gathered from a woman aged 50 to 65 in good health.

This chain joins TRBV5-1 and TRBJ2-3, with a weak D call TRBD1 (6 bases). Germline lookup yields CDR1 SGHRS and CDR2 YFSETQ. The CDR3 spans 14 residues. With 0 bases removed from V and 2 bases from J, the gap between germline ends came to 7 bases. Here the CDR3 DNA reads TGCGCCAGCAGCTTGGGACAGGTCACAGATACGCAGTATTTT. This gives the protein CASSLGQVTDTQYF.

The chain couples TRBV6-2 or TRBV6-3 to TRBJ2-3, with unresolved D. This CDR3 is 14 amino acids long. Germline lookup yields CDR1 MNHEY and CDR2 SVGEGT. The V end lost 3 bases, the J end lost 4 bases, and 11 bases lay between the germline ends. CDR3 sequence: CASSYSLTADTQYF. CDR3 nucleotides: TGTGCCAGCAGTTATTCACTAACTGCAGATACGCAGTATTTT.

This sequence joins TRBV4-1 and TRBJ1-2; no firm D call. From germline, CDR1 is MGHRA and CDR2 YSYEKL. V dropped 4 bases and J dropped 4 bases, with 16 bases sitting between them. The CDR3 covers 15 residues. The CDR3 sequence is CASSPGKTNLYGYTF. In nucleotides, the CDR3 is TGCGCCAGCAGCCCCGGAAAGACGAATCTCTATGGCTACACCTTC.